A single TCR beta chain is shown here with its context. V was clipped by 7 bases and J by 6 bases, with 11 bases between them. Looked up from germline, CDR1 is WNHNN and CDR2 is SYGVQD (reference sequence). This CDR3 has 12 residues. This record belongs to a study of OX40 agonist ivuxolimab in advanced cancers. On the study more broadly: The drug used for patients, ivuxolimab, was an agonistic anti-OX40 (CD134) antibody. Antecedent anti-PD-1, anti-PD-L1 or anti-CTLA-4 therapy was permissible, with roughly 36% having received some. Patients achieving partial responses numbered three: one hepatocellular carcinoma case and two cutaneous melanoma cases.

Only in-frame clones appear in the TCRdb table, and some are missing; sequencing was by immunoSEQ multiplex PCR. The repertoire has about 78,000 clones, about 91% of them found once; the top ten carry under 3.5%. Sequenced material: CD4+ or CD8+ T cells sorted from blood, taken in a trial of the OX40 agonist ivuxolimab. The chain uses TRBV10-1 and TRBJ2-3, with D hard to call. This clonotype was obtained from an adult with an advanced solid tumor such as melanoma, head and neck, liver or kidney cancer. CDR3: CASTPDGDTQYF. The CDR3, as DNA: TGCGCCAGCACCCCGGACGGGGATACGCAGTATTTT.